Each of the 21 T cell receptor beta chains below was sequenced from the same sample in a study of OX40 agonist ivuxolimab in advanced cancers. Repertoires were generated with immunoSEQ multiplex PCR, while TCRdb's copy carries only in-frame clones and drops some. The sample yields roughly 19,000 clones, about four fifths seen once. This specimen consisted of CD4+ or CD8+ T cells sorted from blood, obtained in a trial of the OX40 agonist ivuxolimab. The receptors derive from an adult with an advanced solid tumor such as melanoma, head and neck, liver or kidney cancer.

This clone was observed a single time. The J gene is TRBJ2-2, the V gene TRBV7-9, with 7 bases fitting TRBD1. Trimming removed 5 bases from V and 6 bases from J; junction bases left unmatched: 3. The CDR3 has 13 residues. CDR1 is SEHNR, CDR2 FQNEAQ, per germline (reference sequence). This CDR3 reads CASSERGPGELFF. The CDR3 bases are TGTGCCAGCAGCGAAAGGGGGCCCGGGGAGCTGTTTTTT.

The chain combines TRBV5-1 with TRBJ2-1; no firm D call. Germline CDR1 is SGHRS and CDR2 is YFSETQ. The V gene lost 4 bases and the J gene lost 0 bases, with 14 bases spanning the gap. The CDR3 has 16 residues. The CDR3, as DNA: TGCGCCAGCAGCGAGGAAGGCCTTAGCTCCTACAATGAGCAGTTCTTC. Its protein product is CASSEEGLSSYNEQFF.

CDR3 region: CASSWTGGGQETQYF. The CDR3 nucleotides are TGCGCCAGCAGCTGGACAGGGGGAGGACAAGAGACCCAGTACTTC. The chain combines TRBV5-1 with TRBJ2-5, with 10 bases lining up with TRBD1. From germline, CDR1 is SGHRS and CDR2 YFSETQ. V shed 3 bases, J shed 2 bases, and the junction held 4 bases outside the gene matches. CDR3 length: 15 amino acids. The full variable domain, in which reference TRBV5-1 and TRBJ2-5 provide the parts outside the CDR3, is KAGVTQTPRYLIKTRGQQVTLSCSPISGHRSVSWYQQTPGQGLQFLFEYFSETQRNKGNFPGRFSGRQFSNSRSEMNVSTLELGDSALYLCASSWTGGGQETQYFGPGTRLLVL.

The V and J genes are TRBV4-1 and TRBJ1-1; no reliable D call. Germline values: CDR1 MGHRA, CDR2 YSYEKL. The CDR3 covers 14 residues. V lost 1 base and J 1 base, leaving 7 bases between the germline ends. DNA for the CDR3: TGCGCCAGCAGCCAAGCCTACGGGAACACTGAAGCTTTCTTT. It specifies CASSQAYGNTEAFF.

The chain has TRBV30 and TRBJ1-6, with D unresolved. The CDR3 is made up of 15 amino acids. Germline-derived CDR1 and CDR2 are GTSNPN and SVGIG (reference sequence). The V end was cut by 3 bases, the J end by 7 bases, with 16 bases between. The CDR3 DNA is TGTGCCTGGAGCGACGGTGACCCATCAAATTCACCCCTCCACTTT. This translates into CAWSDGDPSNSPLHF.

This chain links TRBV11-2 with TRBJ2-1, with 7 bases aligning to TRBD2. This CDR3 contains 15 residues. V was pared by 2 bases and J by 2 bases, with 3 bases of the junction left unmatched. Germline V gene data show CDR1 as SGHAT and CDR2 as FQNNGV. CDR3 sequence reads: CASSLSGKAYNEQFF. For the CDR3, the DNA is TGTGCCAGCAGCTTAAGCGGGAAGGCCTACAATGAGCAGTTCTTC. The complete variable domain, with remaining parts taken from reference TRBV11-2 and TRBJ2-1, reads EAGVAQSPRYKIIEKRQSVAFWCNPISGHATLYWYQQILGQGPKLLIQFQNNGVVDDSQLPKDRFSAERLKGVDSTLKIQPAKLEDSAVYLCASSLSGKAYNEQFFGPGTRLTVL.

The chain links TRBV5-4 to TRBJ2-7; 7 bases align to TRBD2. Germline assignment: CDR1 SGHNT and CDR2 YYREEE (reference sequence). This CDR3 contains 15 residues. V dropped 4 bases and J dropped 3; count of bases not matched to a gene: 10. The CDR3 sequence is CASSLDGRPDYEQYF. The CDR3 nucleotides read TGTGCCAGCAGCCTGGACGGGAGGCCCGACTACGAGCAGTACTTC. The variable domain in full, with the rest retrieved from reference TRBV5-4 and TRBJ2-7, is ETGVTQSPTHLIKTRGQQVTLRCSSQSGHNTVSWYQQALGQGPQFIFQYYREEENGRGNFPPRFSGLQFPNYSSELNVNALELDDSALYLCASSLDGRPDYEQYFGPGTRLTVT.

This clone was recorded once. The CDR3 here is CASNQGGNSPLHF. The CDR3 bases are TGTGCCAGCAACCAGGGGGGAAATTCACCCCTCCACTTT. The rearrangement joins TRBV6-5 to TRBJ1-6, with 7 nucleotides matching TRBD1. J was trimmed by 7 bases and V by 7 bases; bases with no gene match: 4. This CDR3 is built from 13 residues. Germline V gene lookup returns CDR1 MNHEY and CDR2 SVGAGI.

The DNA for the CDR3 is TGTGCCAGTAGTTTGCTAACCGGGACAGGGGTGTATAGCAATCAGCCCCAGCATTTT. Its protein product is CASSLLTGTGVYSNQPQHF. The V and J genes are TRBV19 and TRBJ1-5; TRBD1 agrees at 10 bases. J was trimmed by 0 bases and V by 5 bases; bases with no gene match: 13. This CDR3 has 19 amino acids. Germline V gene sequence: CDR1 LNHDA, CDR2 SQIVND (reference sequence).

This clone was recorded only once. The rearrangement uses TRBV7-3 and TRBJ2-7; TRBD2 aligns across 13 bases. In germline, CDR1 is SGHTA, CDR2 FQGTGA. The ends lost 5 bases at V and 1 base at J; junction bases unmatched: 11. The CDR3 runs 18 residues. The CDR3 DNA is TGTGCCAGCAGCCCGGGGTCGGGACTAGCGGGGCTATCCTACGAGCAGTACTTC. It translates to CASSPGSGLAGLSYEQYF.

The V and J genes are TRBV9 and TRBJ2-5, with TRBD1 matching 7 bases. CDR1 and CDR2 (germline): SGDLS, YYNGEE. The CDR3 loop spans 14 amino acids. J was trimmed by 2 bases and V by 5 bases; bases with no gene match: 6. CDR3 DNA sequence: TGTGCCAGCAGTCCCGGGACAGCACAAGAGACCCAGTACTTC. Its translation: CASSPGTAQETQYF.

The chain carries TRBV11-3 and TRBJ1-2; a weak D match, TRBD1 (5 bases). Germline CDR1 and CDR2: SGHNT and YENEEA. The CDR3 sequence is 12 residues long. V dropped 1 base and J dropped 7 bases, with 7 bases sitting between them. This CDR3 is CASSLGGAGYTF. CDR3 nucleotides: TGTGCCAGCAGCTTAGGAGGGGCTGGCTACACCTTC.

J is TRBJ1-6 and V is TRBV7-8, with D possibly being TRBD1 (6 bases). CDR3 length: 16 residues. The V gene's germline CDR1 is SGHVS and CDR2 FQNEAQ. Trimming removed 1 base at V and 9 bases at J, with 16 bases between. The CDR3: CASSLVYGEDSSPLHF. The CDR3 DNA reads TGTGCCAGCAGCTTAGTTTACGGGGAGGACAGTTCACCCCTCCACTTT.

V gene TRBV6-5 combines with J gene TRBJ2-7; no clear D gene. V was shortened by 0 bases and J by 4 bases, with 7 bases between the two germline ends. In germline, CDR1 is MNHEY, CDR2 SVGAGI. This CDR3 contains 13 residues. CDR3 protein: CASSYSKGYEQYF. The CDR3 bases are TGTGCCAGCAGTTACTCGAAGGGATACGAGCAGTACTTC.

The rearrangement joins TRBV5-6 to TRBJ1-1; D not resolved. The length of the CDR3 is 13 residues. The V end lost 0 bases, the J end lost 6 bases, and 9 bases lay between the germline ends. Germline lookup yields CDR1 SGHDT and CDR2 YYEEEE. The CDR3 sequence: CASSLEAAAEAFF. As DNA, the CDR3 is TGTGCCAGCAGCTTGGAGGCGGCAGCTGAAGCTTTCTTT.

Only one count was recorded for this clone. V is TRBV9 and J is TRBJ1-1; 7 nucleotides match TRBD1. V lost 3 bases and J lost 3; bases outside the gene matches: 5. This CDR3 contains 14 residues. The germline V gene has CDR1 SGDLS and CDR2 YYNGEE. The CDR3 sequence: CASSARDSYTEAFF. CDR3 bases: TGTGCCAGCAGCGCCAGGGACAGCTACACTGAAGCTTTCTTT.

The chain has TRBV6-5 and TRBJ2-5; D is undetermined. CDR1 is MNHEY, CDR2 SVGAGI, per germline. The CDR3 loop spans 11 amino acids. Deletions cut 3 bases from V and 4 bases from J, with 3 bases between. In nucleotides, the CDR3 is TGTGCCAGCAGTTATAGAGAGACCCAGTACTTC. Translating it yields CASSYRETQYF.

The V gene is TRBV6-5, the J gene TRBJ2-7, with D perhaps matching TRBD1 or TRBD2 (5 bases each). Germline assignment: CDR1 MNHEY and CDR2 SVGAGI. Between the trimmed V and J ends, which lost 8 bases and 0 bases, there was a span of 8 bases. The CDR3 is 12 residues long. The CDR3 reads CASGGSSYEQYF. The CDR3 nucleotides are TGTGCCAGCGGGGGATCCTCCTACGAGCAGTACTTC.

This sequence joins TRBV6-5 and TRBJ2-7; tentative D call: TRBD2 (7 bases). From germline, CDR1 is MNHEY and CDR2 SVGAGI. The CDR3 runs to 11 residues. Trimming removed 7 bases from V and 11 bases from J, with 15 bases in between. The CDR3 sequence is CASKLLGGEYF. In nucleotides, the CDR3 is TGTGCCAGCAAGTTACTAGGGGGGGAGTACTTC.

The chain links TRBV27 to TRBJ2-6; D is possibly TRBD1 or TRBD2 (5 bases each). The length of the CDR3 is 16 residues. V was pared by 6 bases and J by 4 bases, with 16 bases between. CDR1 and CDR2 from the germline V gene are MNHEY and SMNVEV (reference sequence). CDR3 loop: CASRLTGPGGANVLTF. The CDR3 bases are TGTGCCAGCAGACTAACAGGCCCGGGGGGGGCCAACGTCCTGACTTTC.

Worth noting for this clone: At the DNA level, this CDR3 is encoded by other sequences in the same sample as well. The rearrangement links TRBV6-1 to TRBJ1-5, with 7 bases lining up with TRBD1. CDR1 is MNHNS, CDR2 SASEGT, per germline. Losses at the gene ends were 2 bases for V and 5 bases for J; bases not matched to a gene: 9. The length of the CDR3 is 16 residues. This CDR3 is CASSEKRQGWDQPQHF. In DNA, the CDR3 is TGTGCCAGCAGTGAAAAAAGACAGGGCTGGGATCAGCCCCAGCATTTT.